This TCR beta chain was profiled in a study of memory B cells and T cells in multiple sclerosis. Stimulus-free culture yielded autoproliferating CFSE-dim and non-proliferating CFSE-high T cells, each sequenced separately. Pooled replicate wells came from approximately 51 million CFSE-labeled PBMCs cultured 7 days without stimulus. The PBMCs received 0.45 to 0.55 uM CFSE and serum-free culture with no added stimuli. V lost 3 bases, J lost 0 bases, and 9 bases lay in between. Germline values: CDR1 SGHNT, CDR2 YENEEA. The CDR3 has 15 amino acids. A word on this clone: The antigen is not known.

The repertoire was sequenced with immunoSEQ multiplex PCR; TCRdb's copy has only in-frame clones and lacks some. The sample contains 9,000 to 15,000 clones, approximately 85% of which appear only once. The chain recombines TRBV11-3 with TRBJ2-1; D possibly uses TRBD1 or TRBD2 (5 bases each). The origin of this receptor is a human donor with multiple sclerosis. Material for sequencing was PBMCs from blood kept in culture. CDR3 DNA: TGTGCCAGCAGCTTGAGGGGTAGCTCCTACAATGAGCAGTTCTTC. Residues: CASSLRGSSYNEQFF.